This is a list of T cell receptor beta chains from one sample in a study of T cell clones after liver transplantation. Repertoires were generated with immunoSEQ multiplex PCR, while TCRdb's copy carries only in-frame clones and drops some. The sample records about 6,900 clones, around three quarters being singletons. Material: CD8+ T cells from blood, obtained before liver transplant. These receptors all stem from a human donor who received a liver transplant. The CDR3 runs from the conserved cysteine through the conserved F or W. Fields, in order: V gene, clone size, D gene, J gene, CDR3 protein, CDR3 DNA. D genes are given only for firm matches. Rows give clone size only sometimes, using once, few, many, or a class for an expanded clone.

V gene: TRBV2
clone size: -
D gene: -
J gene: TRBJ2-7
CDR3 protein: CASSANPPGSWDYEQYF
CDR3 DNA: TGTGCCAGCAGTGCAAATCCCCCGGGAAGTTGGGACTACGAGCAGTACTTC

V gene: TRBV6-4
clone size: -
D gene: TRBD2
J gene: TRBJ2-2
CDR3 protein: CASSGSPASGTGELFF
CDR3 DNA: TGTGCCAGCAGTGGGAGTCCCGCTAGCGGGACCGGGGAGCTGTTTTTT

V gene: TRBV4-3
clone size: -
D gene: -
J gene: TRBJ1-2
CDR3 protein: CASSPIYPGTNYGYTF
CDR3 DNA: TGCGCCAGCAGCCCCATATACCCCGGGACCAACTATGGCTACACCTTC

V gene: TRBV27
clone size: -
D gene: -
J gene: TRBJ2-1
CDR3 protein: CASSFLSDVNEQFF
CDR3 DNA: TGTGCCAGCAGTTTTTTATCGGACGTTAATGAGCAGTTCTTC

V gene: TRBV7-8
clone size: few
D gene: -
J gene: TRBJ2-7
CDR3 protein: CASSLAVSYEQYF
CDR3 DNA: TGTGCCAGCAGCTTAGCAGTTTCCTACGAGCAGTACTTC

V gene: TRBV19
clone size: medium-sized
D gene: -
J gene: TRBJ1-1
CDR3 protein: CASTNLFLEAFF
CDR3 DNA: TGTGCCAGTACCAACCTCTTTCTTGAAGCTTTCTTT

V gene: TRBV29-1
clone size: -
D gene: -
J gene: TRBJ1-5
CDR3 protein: CSVEEGHNQPQHF
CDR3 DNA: TGCAGCGTTGAAGAAGGGCACAATCAGCCCCAGCATTTT

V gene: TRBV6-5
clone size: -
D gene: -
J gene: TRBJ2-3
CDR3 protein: CASSYSVTDTQYF
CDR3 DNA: TGTGCCAGCAGTTACTCGGTGACAGATACGCAGTATTTT

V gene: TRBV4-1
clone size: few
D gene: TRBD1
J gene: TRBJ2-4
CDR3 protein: CASSRYWTGPHRDIQYF
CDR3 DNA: TGCGCCAGCAGCCGATATTGGACAGGGCCTCACCGGGACATTCAGTACTTC

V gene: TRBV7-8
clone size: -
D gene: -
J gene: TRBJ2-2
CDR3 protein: CASSQGRPGELFF
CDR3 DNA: TGTGCCAGCAGCCAGGGGCGGCCTGGGGAGCTGTTTTTT

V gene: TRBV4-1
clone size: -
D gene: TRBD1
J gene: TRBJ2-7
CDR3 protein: CASSQAGTGGDEQYF
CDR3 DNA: TGCGCCAGCAGCCAAGCCGGGACAGGGGGAGACGAGCAGTACTTC

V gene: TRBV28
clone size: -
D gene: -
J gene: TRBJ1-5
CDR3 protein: CASGTTGQPQHF
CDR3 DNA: TGTGCCAGCGGAACTACAGGGCAGCCCCAGCATTTT

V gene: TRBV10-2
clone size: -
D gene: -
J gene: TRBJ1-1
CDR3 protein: CASSVTPNTEAFF
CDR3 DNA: TGCGCCAGCAGTGTGACACCGAACACTGAAGCTTTCTTT

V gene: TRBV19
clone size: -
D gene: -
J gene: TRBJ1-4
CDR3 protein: CASRMLDEKLFF
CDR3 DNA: TGTGCCAGTAGAATGTTGGATGAAAAACTGTTTTTT

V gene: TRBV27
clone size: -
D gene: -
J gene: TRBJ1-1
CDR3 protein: CASSFGPTGNTEAFF
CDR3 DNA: TGTGCCAGCAGTTTCGGACCTACAGGAAACACTGAAGCTTTCTTT

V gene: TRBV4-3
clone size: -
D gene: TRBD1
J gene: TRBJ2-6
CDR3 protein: CASSQETGSGANVLTF
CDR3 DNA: TGCGCCAGCAGCCAAGAGACAGGGTCTGGGGCCAACGTCCTGACTTTC

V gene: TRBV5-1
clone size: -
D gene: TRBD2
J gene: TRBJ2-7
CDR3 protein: CASSLDRERGPSYEQYF
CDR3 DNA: TGCGCCAGCAGCTTGGACAGGGAGCGGGGGCCCTCCTACGAGCAGTACTTC

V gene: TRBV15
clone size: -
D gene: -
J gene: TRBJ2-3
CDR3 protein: CATSRDRGLSTDTQYF
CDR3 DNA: TGTGCCACCAGCAGAGATCGGGGACTCAGCACAGATACGCAGTATTTT

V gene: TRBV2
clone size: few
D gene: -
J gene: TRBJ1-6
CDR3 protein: CASSESNTYNSPLHF
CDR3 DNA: TGTGCCAGCAGTGAATCGAACACTTATAATTCACCCCTCCACTTT

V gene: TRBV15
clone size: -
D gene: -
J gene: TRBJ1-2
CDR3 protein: CATSGWGRLGYGYTF
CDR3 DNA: TGTGCCACCAGCGGTTGGGGCAGGCTTGGCTATGGCTACACCTTC

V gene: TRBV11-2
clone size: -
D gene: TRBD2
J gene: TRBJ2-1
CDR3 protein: CASSLVGTSGMDEQFF
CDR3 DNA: TGTGCCAGCAGCTTAGTGGGGACTAGCGGGATGGATGAGCAGTTCTTC

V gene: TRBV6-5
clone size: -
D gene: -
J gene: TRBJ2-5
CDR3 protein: CASSQGTGVKETQYF
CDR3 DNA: TGTGCCAGCAGCCAGGGAACGGGGGTAAAAGAGACCCAGTACTTC

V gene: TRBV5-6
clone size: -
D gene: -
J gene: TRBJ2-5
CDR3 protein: CASSLEGGKTQYF
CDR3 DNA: TGTGCCAGCAGCTTGGAAGGGGGAAAGACCCAGTACTTC

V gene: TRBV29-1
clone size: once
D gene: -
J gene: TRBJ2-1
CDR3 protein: CSVLEKEQFF
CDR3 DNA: TGCAGCGTTCTAGAAAAGGAGCAGTTCTTC

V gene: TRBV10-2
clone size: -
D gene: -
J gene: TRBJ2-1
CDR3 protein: CASSDWILATSRRSYNEQFF
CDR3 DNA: TGCGCCAGCTCAGATTGGATTCTCGCTACTAGCCGCCGTTCCTACAATGAGCAGTTCTTC

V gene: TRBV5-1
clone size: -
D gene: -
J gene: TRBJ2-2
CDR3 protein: CASFLGQGTGELFF
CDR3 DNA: TGCGCCAGCTTCCTCGGCCAGGGCACCGGGGAGCTGTTTTTT

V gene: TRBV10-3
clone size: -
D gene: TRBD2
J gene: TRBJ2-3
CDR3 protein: CAISEILASGDPGTQYF
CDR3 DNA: TGTGCCATCAGTGAAATTTTGGCTAGCGGGGATCCGGGTACGCAGTATTTT

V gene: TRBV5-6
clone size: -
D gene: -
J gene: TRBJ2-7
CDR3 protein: CASTGEESSYEQYF
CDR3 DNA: TGTGCCAGCACCGGGGAGGAGTCCTCCTACGAGCAGTACTTC

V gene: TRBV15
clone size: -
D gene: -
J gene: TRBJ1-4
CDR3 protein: CATSRGTDPTNEKLFF
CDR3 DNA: TGTGCCACCAGCAGAGGGACAGACCCAACTAATGAAAAACTGTTTTTT

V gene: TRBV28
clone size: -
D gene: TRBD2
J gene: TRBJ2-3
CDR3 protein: CASSPTGGDTQYF
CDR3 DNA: TGTGCCAGCAGTCCTACGGGGGGGGATACGCAGTATTTT

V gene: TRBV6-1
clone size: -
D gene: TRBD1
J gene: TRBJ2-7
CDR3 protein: CASSEASGQGSYEQYF
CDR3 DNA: TGTGCCAGCAGTGAAGCGTCCGGACAGGGTTCCTACGAGCAGTACTTC

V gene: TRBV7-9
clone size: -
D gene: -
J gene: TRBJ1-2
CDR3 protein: CASSLEDFPGHTF
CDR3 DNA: TGTGCCAGCAGCTTAGAAGACTTCCCTGGCCACACCTTC